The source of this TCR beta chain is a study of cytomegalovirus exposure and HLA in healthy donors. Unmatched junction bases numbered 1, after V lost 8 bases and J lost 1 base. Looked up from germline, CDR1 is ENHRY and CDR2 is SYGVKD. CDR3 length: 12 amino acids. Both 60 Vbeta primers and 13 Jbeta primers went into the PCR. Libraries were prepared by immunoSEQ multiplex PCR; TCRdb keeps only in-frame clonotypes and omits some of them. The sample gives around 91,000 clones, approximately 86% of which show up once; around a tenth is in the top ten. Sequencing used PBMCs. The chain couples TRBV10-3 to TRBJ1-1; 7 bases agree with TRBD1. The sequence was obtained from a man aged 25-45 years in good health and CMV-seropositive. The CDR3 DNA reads TGTGCCATCGGGACAGCGAACACTGAAGCTTTCTTT. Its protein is CAIGTANTEAFF.